One and the same sample provided the 9 T cell receptor beta chains below, sequenced in a study of chronic HIV infection and antiretroviral therapy. TCRdb reprocessed the 5' RACE reads via MiXCR and lists one record per CDR3 protein. Of about 38,000 distinct CDR3 sequences listed, about 7.4% were seen once; the top ten hold 2.9%. Material: peripheral blood. The receptors were gathered from an adult who had HIV and had not received antiretroviral therapy, or was an uninfected healthy control (not recorded which).

V is TRBV4-2 and J is TRBJ1-1; TRBD1 agrees at 9 bases. The V and J ends lost 3 bases and 12 bases, in that order; junction bases with no gene match: 14. This CDR3 comprises 15 residues. Germline V lookup: CDR1 LGHNA, CDR2 YNFKEQ. CDR3 sequence: CASSQAGTGTLRSFF. CDR3 DNA sequence: TGTGCCAGCAGCCAGGCTGGGACAGGGACTCTTCGTTCTTTCTTT.

J is TRBJ1-4 and V is TRBV29-1; 9 bases line up with TRBD1. The CDR3 has 12 residues. Germline V lookup: CDR1 SQVTM, CDR2 ANQGSEA. Unmatched junction bases numbered 2, after V lost 4 bases and J lost 8 bases. The DNA of the CDR3 is TGCAGCGTTGTGGGACAGGGCGAAAAACTGTTTTTT. This translates into CSVVGQGEKLFF.

The rearrangement links TRBV28 to TRBJ1-1; the match to TRBD1 covers 9 bases. CDR1 is MDHEN, CDR2 SYDVKM, per germline. The ends lost 6 bases at V and 3 bases at J; junction bases unmatched: 11. The CDR3 runs 16 residues. The CDR3 region has the DNA TGTGCCAGCAGCACGGGACAGGGTTTGTTCGACACTGAAGCTTTCTTT. It is translated as CASSTGQGLFDTEAFF.

Ten or more counts support this clonotype. CDR3 in DNA: TGTGCTAGTGGTTTGGGTGACGGCTCTGGGGCCAACGTCCTGACTTTC. Encoded protein: CASGLGDGSGANVLTF. The chain has TRBV12-5 and TRBJ2-6; no clear D gene. Germline V lookup: CDR1 LGHNT, CDR2 FRNRAP. V was trimmed by 1 base and J by 0 bases, leaving 7 bases between them. CDR3 length: 16 residues.

This clonotype came up a few times. The chain combines TRBV7-6 with TRBJ2-3; a weak D match, TRBD2 (6 bases). The germline V gene encodes CDR1 SGHVS and CDR2 FNYEAQ. The CDR3 consists of 15 residues. Trimming pared 1 base from V and 6 bases from J, leaving 14 bases between. CDR3 coding DNA: TGTGCCAGCAGCTTAGAAAGCAGGGAGGTGGATACGCAGTATTTT. Amino acid sequence: CASSLESREVDTQYF.

V is TRBV5-4 and J is TRBJ1-2; 8 positions agree with TRBD1. CDR1 is SGHNT and CDR2 is YYREEE in the germline V gene (reference sequence). J gave up 4 bases and V 6 bases, and 8 bases lay outside the gene matches. This CDR3 is 14 amino acids long. The CDR3 reads CASKDREKIYGYTF. In DNA form, the CDR3 reads TGTGCCAGCAAGGACAGGGAGAAGATCTATGGCTACACCTTC.

In its sample, this clonotype is medium-sized. This chain links TRBV20-1 with TRBJ2-5; 7 bases align to TRBD2. CDR1 and CDR2 (germline): DFQATT, SNEGSKA (reference sequence). This CDR3 has 16 amino acids. The trim removed 0 bases at V and 3 bases at J, leaving 10 bases unmatched. CDR3 amino acids: CSARDLLAGVEETQYF. CDR3 DNA sequence: TGCAGTGCTAGAGATCTCCTCGCGGGAGTAGAAGAGACCCAGTACTTC.

In this sample, this clonotype turned up a few times. The chain joins TRBV28 to TRBJ2-3; 14 bases are shared with TRBD2. Per the germline V gene, CDR1 is MDHEN and CDR2 is SYDVKM. The CDR3 extends over 15 amino acids. The junction had 5 bases not matched to a gene; V was cut back by 4 bases and J by 8 bases. This CDR3 is CASSSGTSGRATQYF. The DNA of the CDR3 is TGTGCCAGCAGTTCCGGGACTAGCGGGAGAGCTACGCAGTATTTT.

This clonotype was detected many times. The chain combines TRBV20-1 with TRBJ2-1, with 7 bases identical to TRBD2. The CDR3 is 16 amino acids. CDR1 is DFQATT, CDR2 SNEGSKA, per germline (reference sequence). The junction had 9 bases not matched to a gene; V was cut back by 0 bases and J by 4 bases. The CDR3 region is CSARDSREGLYNEQFF. The CDR3 DNA sequence: TGCAGTGCTAGAGATTCGAGGGAGGGCCTATACAATGAGCAGTTCTTC.